The 6 T cell receptor beta chains given below trace back to one sample, sequenced in a study of control samples from healthy donors and cancer patients. Method: immunoSEQ multiplex PCR; TCRdb's copy keeps in-frame clones and lacks some. Of 150,000 to 200,000 clones listed, 90% to 95% were seen once; the top ten hold more than 1.1%. Source material: blood. The receptors here all came from a man between 18 and 35 years old in good health.

The chain couples TRBV5-1 to TRBJ2-3, with a possible D match to TRBD2 (5 bases). V was trimmed by 7 bases and J by 2 bases, leaving 11 bases between them. CDR1 is SGHRS and CDR2 is YFSETQ in the germline V gene. The CDR3 loop spans 13 amino acids. CDR3 in amino acids: CASSSGLTDTQYF. The CDR3 DNA sequence: TGCGCCAGCTCCTCCGGACTCACAGATACGCAGTATTTT.

The genes are TRBV2 and TRBJ1-2, with D uncertain. The CDR3 length is 13 residues. Trimming took off 6 bases at V and 5 bases at J, with 13 bases between the two ends. The germline gives CDR1 SNHLY, CDR2 FYNNEI. Written as DNA, the CDR3 is TGTGCCAGCAGCCCTCGCGGGGTATATGGCTACACCTTC. This sequence encodes CASSPRGVYGYTF.

The rearrangement links TRBV6-5 to TRBJ2-2; TRBD1 is a possible D gene (5 bases). The germline gives CDR1 MNHEY, CDR2 SVGAGI. The V end was cut by 0 bases, the J end by 4 bases, with 12 bases between. CDR3 size: 16 residues. CDR3 sequence (DNA): TGTGCCAGCAGTTACTCGATGGACACCACCACCGGGGAGCTGTTTTTT. Translation gives CASSYSMDTTTGELFF.

The chain carries TRBV9 and TRBJ1-2, with D perhaps matching TRBD1 (5 bases). The CDR3 runs 14 residues. Looked up from germline, CDR1 is SGDLS and CDR2 is YYNGEE. The V end was cut by 0 bases, the J end by 2 bases, with 8 bases between. CDR3 loop: CASSVGQPNYGYTF. For the CDR3, the DNA is TGTGCCAGCAGCGTAGGACAGCCAAACTATGGCTACACCTTC. Full variable domain (outside the CDR3, taken from reference TRBV9 and TRBJ1-2): DSGVTQTPKHLITATGQRVTLRCSPRSGDLSVYWYQQSLDQGLQFLIQYYNGEERAKGNILERFSAQQFPDLHSELNLSSLELGDSALYFCASSVGQPNYGYTFGSGTRLTVV.

Only one count was recorded for this clone. The rearrangement joins TRBV6-4 to TRBJ2-2, with D unresolved. Trimming took off 6 bases at V and 0 bases at J, with 8 bases between the two ends. This CDR3 has 14 amino acids. The germline V gene has CDR1 MRHNA and CDR2 SNTAGT. CDR3 sequence reads: CASRKGANTGELFF. The CDR3 nucleotides read TGTGCCAGCAGAAAAGGAGCGAACACCGGGGAGCTGTTTTTT.

CDR3 bases: TGTGCTAGTGGTTTGCTCACAAAAACCAGTGGGGAGGGCGGCTCTTCTGGAAACACCATATATTTT. It yields the protein CASGLLTKTSGEGGSSGNTIYF. V usage is TRBV12-5 and J usage is TRBJ1-3; D not resolved. Germline CDR1 reads LGHNT; CDR2 reads FRNRAP. This CDR3 is built from 22 residues. Deletions cut 2 bases from V and 1 base from J, with 30 bases between. The variable domain in full, with the rest retrieved from reference TRBV12-5 and TRBJ1-3, is DARVTQTPRHKVTEMGQEVTMRCQPILGHNTVFWYRQTMMQGLELLAYFRNRAPLDDSGMPKDRFSAEMPDATLATLKIQPSEPRDSAVYFCASGLLTKTSGEGGSSGNTIYFGEGSWLTVV.